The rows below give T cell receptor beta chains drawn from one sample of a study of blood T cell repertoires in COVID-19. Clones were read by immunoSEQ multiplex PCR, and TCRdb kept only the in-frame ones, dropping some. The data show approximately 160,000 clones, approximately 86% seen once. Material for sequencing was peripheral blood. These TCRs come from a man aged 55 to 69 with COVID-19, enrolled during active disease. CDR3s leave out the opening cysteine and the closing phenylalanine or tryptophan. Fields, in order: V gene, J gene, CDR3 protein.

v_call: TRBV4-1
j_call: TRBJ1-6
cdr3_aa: ASSQDMGHQYNSPLH

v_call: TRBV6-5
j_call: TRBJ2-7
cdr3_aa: ASSSGGSRGYEQY

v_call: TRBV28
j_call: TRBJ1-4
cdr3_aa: ASSSKRGTTNEKLF

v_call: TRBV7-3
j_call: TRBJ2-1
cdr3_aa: ASSLMSDGRGEQF

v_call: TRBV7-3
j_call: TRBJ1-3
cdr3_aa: ASSLTHSSGNTIY

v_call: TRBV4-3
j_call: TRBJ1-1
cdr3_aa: ASRPDTNTEAF

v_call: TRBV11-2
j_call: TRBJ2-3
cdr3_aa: ASSPLSGLGTDTQY

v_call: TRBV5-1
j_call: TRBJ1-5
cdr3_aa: ASSLGTGVSNQPQH

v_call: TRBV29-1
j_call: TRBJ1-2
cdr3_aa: SVGGTGTFYGYT

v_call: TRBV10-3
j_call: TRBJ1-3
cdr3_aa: ATTDLQGPSGNTIY

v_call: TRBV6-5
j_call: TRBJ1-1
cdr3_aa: ASSYFPSPNTEAF

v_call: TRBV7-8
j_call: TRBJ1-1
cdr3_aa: ASTPMGLNTEAF

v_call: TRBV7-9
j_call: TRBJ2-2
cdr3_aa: ASSLRVTGELF

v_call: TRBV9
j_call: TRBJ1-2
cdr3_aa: ASRQNYGYT

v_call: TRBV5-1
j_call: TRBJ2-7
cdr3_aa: ASSWGTLSYEQY

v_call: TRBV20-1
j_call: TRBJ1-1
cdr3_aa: SAARGTEAF

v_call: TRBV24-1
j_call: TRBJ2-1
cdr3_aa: ATSDPGAPQGNEQF

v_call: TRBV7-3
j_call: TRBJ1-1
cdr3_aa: ASSLNKEGTEAF

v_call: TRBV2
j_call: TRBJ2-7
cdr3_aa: ASRDLAAPEQY

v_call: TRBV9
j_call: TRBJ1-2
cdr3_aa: ASSRRLVGGPTNYGYT

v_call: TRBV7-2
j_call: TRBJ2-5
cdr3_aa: ASSPPTEETQY

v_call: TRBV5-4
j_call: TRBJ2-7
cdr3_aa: ASSVGREQY